This T cell receptor beta chain was obtained from a study of CD8 T cells in ankylosing spondylitis. In regard to this clonotype: The antigen is not known. A junction end diverges from the germline sequence, so it may reflect a read error.

A single record per CDR3 protein comes from TCRdb applying MiXCR to the 5' RACE reads. The sample records some 250,000 distinct CDR3 sequences, less than 10% being singletons. Study-wide points: Reportedly, significant enrichment of disease-linked clones occurred in matched ankylosing spondylitis synovial fluid. CD8+ by phenotype, disease-linked clones were relatively rare in peripheral blood. Ankylosing spondylitis blood seemed to carry a telltale TCR beta motif made of about 8 highly homologous variants.

The CDR3 extends over 15 amino acids. Germline CDR1 is MGHRA and CDR2 is YSYEKL. This TCR came from a male donor with ankylosing spondylitis or in good health (not recorded which). The specimen was blood, either unsorted or a sorted T cell fraction (not recorded which). V gene TRBV4-1 combines with J gene TRBJ2-3, with D perhaps being TRBD1 or TRBD2 (5 bases each). The DNA for the CDR3 is TGCGCCGGCAGCCCGAGGGGAGACTGGGGGGATACGCAGTATTTT. This gives the protein CAGSPRGDWGDTQYF.